The sequence of this T cell receptor beta chain was determined in a study of cytomegalovirus exposure and HLA in healthy donors. Looking at the study overall: An early release of data contained 70 million to 95 million unique TCRs, which came from HLA-typed donors. Broader study findings: With DRB1 most and HLA-C fewest, TCR association rates differed between HLA loci in a later analysis.

Notes on this clone: What it recognizes is unknown.

A multiplex PCR was run with 60 Vbeta primers and 13 Jbeta primers. Per the original methods: Later reanalysis found around 84 million unique TCR beta chains, about 10 million of them shared. The protocol was immunoSEQ multiplex PCR, while the TCRdb copy is restricted to in-frame clones and leaves out a portion. Clone size and the V and J calls come from that table; the DNA yielded D and trimming. The sample lists 120,000 or so clones, over 65% occurring once. Sequencing was performed on PBMCs. This TCR was recovered from a man between 18 and 35 years old in good health and CMV-seropositive.

CDR3 sequence: CASSRGTVNEQYF. The DNA for the CDR3 is TGTGCCAGCAGCCGGGGGACAGTTAACGAGCAGTACTTC. The V call is TRBV7-8, the J call TRBJ2-7; maybe TRBD1 (7 bases). Germline V gives CDR1 SGHVS, CDR2 FQNEAQ. This CDR3 has 13 residues. Trimming took 5 bases from V and 5 from J, leaving 13 bases between them. Complete variable domain (other parts from reference TRBV7-8 and TRBJ2-7): GAGVSQSPRYKVAKRGQDVALRCDPISGHVSLFWYQQALGQGPEFLTYFQNEAQLDKSGLPSDRFFAERPEGSVSTLKIQRTQQEDSAVYLCASSRGTVNEQYFGPGTRLTVT.